This is a list of T cell receptor beta chains from one sample in a study of shared clonotypes between healthy human individuals. Libraries were prepared by immunoSEQ multiplex PCR; TCRdb keeps only in-frame clonotypes and omits some of them. Of about 600,000 clones detected, approximately 97% appear once; the ten largest clones hold 0.045% to 0.06%. Sequencing used naive CD4+ T cells sorted from blood. These receptors all come from a woman in her 30s in good health. Each CDR3 is given without its conserved first and last residue. Each record gives: clone size, J gene, D gene, V gene, CDR3 protein. D genes are given only for firm matches. Where a row states a size, it is once, few, many or the class of an expanded clone; other rows omit it.

. | TRBJ2-1 | . | TRBV2 | ASKGRVSTDNEQF
. | TRBJ1-4 | TRBD1 | TRBV19 | ASPDRGGKLF
. | TRBJ2-7 | . | TRBV30 | AWSKGRYEQY
. | TRBJ1-3 | . | TRBV19 | ASSISTWPGNTIY
few | TRBJ1-5 | . | TRBV6-5 | ASSYTSRQPQH
once | TRBJ1-1 | . | TRBV29-1 | SVERTGRGTEAF
. | . | . | TRBV11-3 | ASSSGGYEQY
. | TRBJ1-1 | . | TRBV5-1 | ASSLFGGLNTEAF
. | TRBJ2-3 | TRBD2 | TRBV5-1 | ASSPHGVAGGPDTQY
. | TRBJ1-5 | . | TRBV18 | ASSPRRGQDQPQH
. | TRBJ1-1 | . | TRBV5-4 | ASSSSGALNTEAF
. | TRBJ1-1 | . | TRBV28 | ASSFYQGRGGSEAF
. | TRBJ2-2 | . | TRBV7-3 | ASSLSPGGELF
. | TRBJ2-7 | . | TRBV5-4 | ASSLDQYYEQY
once | TRBJ2-7 | . | TRBV10-2 | ASSESITGREQY
. | TRBJ2-5 | TRBD2 | TRBV19 | ASSTTSGYQETQY
. | TRBJ2-3 | TRBD2 | TRBV7-2 | ASNLAGGTSTDTQY
. | TRBJ2-7 | TRBD1 | TRBV14 | ASSQGWDRGYEQY
. | TRBJ2-1 | . | TRBV20-1 | SARSGAVQF
. | TRBJ1-1 | . | TRBV11-2 | ASSLSERTEAF
many | TRBJ2-5 | . | TRBV4-1 | ASSQQEMGETQY
. | TRBJ1-3 | . | TRBV7-7 | ASSSSAGNTIH
. | TRBJ2-7 | . | TRBV5-8 | ASSLAGRAYEQY
. | TRBJ2-2 | . | TRBV28 | ASSLTTGELF
. | TRBJ2-5 | . | TRBV6-6 | ASSYPNLETQY
. | TRBJ2-7 | . | TRBV19 | ASSKTGLRYEQY
. | TRBJ2-7 | . | TRBV28 | ASSSTTTGRIYEQY
. | TRBJ2-1 | TRBD1 | TRBV6-5 | ASGDRGRPYNEQF
. | TRBJ1-4 | TRBD1 | TRBV2 | ASSETGDEKLF
. | TRBJ2-7 | . | TRBV14 | ASSQLGGMDREQY
. | TRBJ1-1 | . | TRBV5-1 | ASSLLDENTEAF
once | TRBJ2-7 | . | TRBV5-4 | ASSRRNPSYEQY
. | TRBJ2-2 | TRBD2 | TRBV27 | ASQPGTSGTGELF
. | TRBJ1-1 | TRBD1 | TRBV5-6 | ASSEGQGIEAF
. | TRBJ2-7 | . | TRBV27 | ASSLRGPEASYEQY
. | TRBJ2-2 | . | TRBV19 | ASSRYRENTGELF
. | TRBJ2-2 | . | TRBV25-1 | ASSANRAPVRRGELF
once | TRBJ2-1 | . | TRBV9 | ASSGPGPQSSYNEQF
. | TRBJ2-1 | . | TRBV21-1 | ASSTGNDREQF
. | TRBJ1-4 | . | TRBV5-1 | ASSLGQTGSTNEKLF
. | TRBJ2-7 | TRBD2 | TRBV7-2 | ASSLRGGTSRDYEQY
. | TRBJ1-1 | . | TRBV27 | ASGQGTEAF
. | TRBJ1-5 | . | TRBV28 | ASSSGTQPQH
few | TRBJ2-5 | . | TRBV27 | ASSPRLGREETQY
. | TRBJ2-5 | TRBD1 | TRBV28 | ASSSPGQGWETQY
once | TRBJ2-1 | TRBD2 | TRBV16 | ASSPVSGPYNEQF
once | TRBJ2-3 | . | TRBV5-4 | ASSPGTQRNTQY
. | TRBJ1-1 | . | TRBV29-1 | SVRDMETGAF
. | TRBJ2-3 | . | TRBV9 | ASSATVRGSADTQY
. | TRBJ2-3 | . | TRBV25-1 | ASSESRAPTDTQY
. | TRBJ2-3 | . | TRBV7-9 | ASSRKGLRTQY
. | TRBJ1-1 | . | TRBV5-1 | ASSWKTGIGTEAF
. | TRBJ1-2 | TRBD1 | TRBV28 | ASSPGGGGGYGYT